The rows below give T cell receptor beta chains drawn from one sample of a study of T-cell reconstitution after alpha-beta-depleted transplantation in children. One entry per CDR3 protein results from TCRdb running MiXCR on the PCR reads. The sample yields fewer than 550,000 distinct CDR3 sequences, 9.5% to 13% seen once. Sample: PBMCs from the stem cell graft donor, taken from the stem cell graft. The origin of the receptors is a human donor who donated a stem cell graft to a child with acute myeloid leukemia. The CDR3 runs from the conserved cysteine through the conserved F or W. Each record gives: J gene, D gene, V gene, clone size, CDR3 DNA, CDR3 protein. D genes are given only for firm matches. Size is omitted from some rows. Given values are once, few, many or a class for expanded clones.

J: TRBJ1-4; D: -; V: TRBV20-1; size: many; DNA: TGCAGTGCTAGAGACCCCAACCTGCAGAGGAAAAATGAAAAACTGTTTTTT; CDR3: CSARDPNLQRKNEKLFF
J: TRBJ2-1; D: TRBD1; V: TRBV29-1; size: many; DNA: TGCAGCATTCTACAGGGGGAGCAGTTCTTC; CDR3: CSILQGEQFF
J: TRBJ1-2; D: TRBD1; V: TRBV6-1; size: -; DNA: TGTGCCAGCAGACCCCGGGACAGGTCGGGCTACACCTTC; CDR3: CASRPRDRSGYTF
J: TRBJ2-7; D: -; V: TRBV12-3/TRBV12-4; size: -; DNA: TGTGCCAGCAGGCGAGAGGGGTACGAGCAGTACTTC; CDR3: CASRREGYEQYF
J: TRBJ2-5; D: -; V: TRBV12-3/TRBV12-4; size: few; DNA: TGTGCCAGCAGTTTAGGAGGGGGGAAGGGCGAGACCCAGTACTTC; CDR3: CASSLGGGKGETQYF
J: TRBJ2-3; D: -; V: TRBV19; size: few; DNA: TGTGCCAGCATGAAGGGGGGTGAGGCAGATACGCAGTATTTT; CDR3: CASMKGGEADTQYF
J: TRBJ2-7; D: TRBD1; V: TRBV7-2; size: -; DNA: TGTGCCAGCAGCCCTGACAGGGGAGTGTTCGACGAGCAGTACTTC; CDR3: CASSPDRGVFDEQYF
J: TRBJ2-5; D: -; V: TRBV20-1; size: -; DNA: TGCAGTGCTAGAGAAGGGACGGAAGAGACCCAGTACTTC; CDR3: CSAREGTEETQYF
J: TRBJ2-4; D: TRBD2; V: TRBV9; size: -; DNA: TGTGCCAGCAGCGTAGGGGCTAGCGGGGGAGGAAACATTCAGTACTTC; CDR3: CASSVGASGGGNIQYF
J: TRBJ2-1; D: -; V: TRBV4-1; size: -; DNA: TGCGCCAGCAGCCAAGCTTCGGAAGCGGGTTACAATGAGCAGTTCTTC; CDR3: CASSQASEAGYNEQFF
J: TRBJ1-3; D: -; V: TRBV30; size: few; DNA: TGTGCCTGGATGAGCTCTGGAAACACCATATATTTT; CDR3: CAWMSSGNTIYF
J: TRBJ2-3; D: TRBD1; V: TRBV13; size: -; DNA: TGTGCCAGCAGCCTCCGGGACAGGGGGAGCACAGATACGCAGTATTTT; CDR3: CASSLRDRGSTDTQYF
J: TRBJ1-4; D: -; V: TRBV20-1; size: few; DNA: TGCAGTGCCGGGGTGGGGGCGCCGGAAAAACTGTTTTTT; CDR3: CSAGVGAPEKLFF
J: TRBJ2-1; D: TRBD2; V: TRBV7-6; size: -; DNA: TGTGCCAGCAGCTTAGCCTCGGGGGGTGTCAATGAGCAGTTCTTC; CDR3: CASSLASGGVNEQFF
J: TRBJ2-1; D: -; V: TRBV12-3/TRBV12-4; size: few; DNA: TGTGCCAGCAGGGCCGGGGGAAACAATGAGCAGTTCTTC; CDR3: CASRAGGNNEQFF
J: TRBJ2-1; D: TRBD2; V: TRBV15; size: -; DNA: TGTGCCACCCTAGCGGGGGGCCCCAATGAGCAGTTCTTC; CDR3: CATLAGGPNEQFF
J: TRBJ2-5; D: -; V: TRBV11-2; size: many; DNA: TGTGCCAGCAGCTTGCCCGGGATTCTTCAAGAGACCCAGTACTTC; CDR3: CASSLPGILQETQYF
J: TRBJ1-5; D: -; V: TRBV2; size: -; DNA: TGTGCCAGCAGCGTGGTTGGGGGCAATCAGGCCCAGCATTTT; CDR3: CASSVVGGNQAQHF
J: TRBJ1-6; D: TRBD1; V: TRBV7-9; size: many; DNA: TGTGCCAGCAGCTTAGGGACACAGGGGTTTAATTCACCCCTCCACTTT; CDR3: CASSLGTQGFNSPLHF
J: TRBJ1-5; D: -; V: TRBV27; size: few; DNA: TGTGCCAGCGGTTGGGAGCGCAATCAGCCCCAGCATTTT; CDR3: CASGWERNQPQHF
J: TRBJ2-3; D: -; V: TRBV6-5; size: many; DNA: TGTGCCAGCAGTTACTCTAGCGGCACAGATACGCAGTATTTT; CDR3: CASSYSSGTDTQYF
J: TRBJ2-3; D: TRBD1; V: TRBV29-1; size: -; DNA: TGCAGCGTTGAAAGGGACAGGGGAACAGATACGCAGTATTTT; CDR3: CSVERDRGTDTQYF
J: TRBJ1-2; D: TRBD1; V: TRBV18; size: -; DNA: TGTGCCAGCTCACCACCGTCGACAGGGGGCCCCTACACCTTC; CDR3: CASSPPSTGGPYTF
J: TRBJ1-1; D: -; V: TRBV6-6; size: -; DNA: TGTGCCAGCAGTTACTCAAAAAGCGGCGGACGGACTGAAGCTTTCTTT; CDR3: CASSYSKSGGRTEAFF
J: TRBJ2-1; D: -; V: TRBV11-2; size: few; DNA: TGTGCCAGCAGCCGCGGGGCACAGAAGTACAATGAGCAGTTCTTC; CDR3: CASSRGAQKYNEQFF
J: TRBJ2-7; D: -; V: TRBV20-1; size: few; DNA: TGCAGTGCTAGAGTCAGAGGCCCGAGCTCCTACGAGCAGTACTTC; CDR3: CSARVRGPSSYEQYF
J: TRBJ2-5; D: -; V: TRBV10-2; size: few; DNA: TGCGCCACACAATACACTGGAGAGACCCAGTACTTC; CDR3: CATQYTGETQYF
J: TRBJ1-1; D: -; V: TRBV7-3; size: -; DNA: TGTGCCAGCAGCACCAACAGGGAGACTGAAGCTTTCTTT; CDR3: CASSTNRETEAFF
J: TRBJ2-7; D: -; V: TRBV29-1; size: -; DNA: TGCAGCGCCGGTGAGAGTCGGGAGCAGTACTTC; CDR3: CSAGESREQYF
J: TRBJ2-5; D: -; V: TRBV5-1; size: many; DNA: TGCGCCAGCAGCTTGATAGTAGGAGCTGAGACCCAGTACTTC; CDR3: CASSLIVGAETQYF
J: TRBJ2-5; D: TRBD1; V: TRBV20-1; size: few; DNA: TGCAGTGCTAGTTCTGTGGCCAGGGGGCGAGAGACCCAGTACTTC; CDR3: CSASSVARGRETQYF
J: TRBJ2-2; D: TRBD2; V: TRBV18; size: many; DNA: TGTGCCAGCTCACCTACGACTAGCGTGAATGCGAACACCGGGGAGCTGTTTTTT; CDR3: CASSPTTSVNANTGELFF
J: TRBJ1-1; D: -; V: TRBV19; size: few; DNA: TGTGCCAGTAGTGTGGGGGCCACTGAAGCTTTCTTT; CDR3: CASSVGATEAFF
J: TRBJ2-1; D: TRBD1; V: TRBV10-2; size: -; DNA: TGCGCCAGCAGGGGACAGGGGGGTTACAATGAGCAGTTCTTC; CDR3: CASRGQGGYNEQFF
J: TRBJ2-5; D: TRBD1; V: TRBV12-5; size: few; DNA: TGTGCTAGTGCCGCCGGGTTTTCAGGGGGAGAGACCCAGTACTTC; CDR3: CASAAGFSGGETQYF
J: TRBJ2-5; D: -; V: TRBV15; size: -; DNA: TGTGCCACCAGCAGAGTGCAGGGTCGGGAGACCCAGTACTTC; CDR3: CATSRVQGRETQYF
J: TRBJ2-1; D: -; V: TRBV6-5; size: few; DNA: TGTGCCAGCAGTTACTCTGGCCGTTCCTACAATGAGCAGTTCTTC; CDR3: CASSYSGRSYNEQFF
J: TRBJ1-4; D: TRBD1; V: TRBV12-3/TRBV12-4; size: many; DNA: TGTGCCAGCACGCCGGGACAGGGGACTAATGAAAAACTGTTTTTT; CDR3: CASTPGQGTNEKLFF
J: TRBJ2-5; D: TRBD1; V: TRBV19; size: -; DNA: TGTGCCAGTAGCGCGCAGGGGGTTGAGACCCAGTACTTC; CDR3: CASSAQGVETQYF
J: TRBJ1-1; D: TRBD1; V: TRBV25-1; size: many; DNA: TGTGCCAGCAGTGCACCCGGGACAGAGCGTGAAGCTTTCTTT; CDR3: CASSAPGTEREAFF
J: TRBJ2-7; D: TRBD1; V: TRBV20-1; size: -; DNA: TGCAGTGCTAGTGACCCGGGACAGGGTTCCTACGAGCAGTACTTC; CDR3: CSASDPGQGSYEQYF
J: TRBJ1-1; D: -; V: TRBV6-1; size: -; DNA: TGTGCCACCCTCGAGGGAGGGACTGAAGCTTTCTTT; CDR3: CATLEGGTEAFF
J: TRBJ1-5; D: -; V: TRBV7-8; size: -; DNA: TGTGCCAGCAGCATAACAGGGAGAGTGGGCAATCAGCCCCAGCATTTT; CDR3: CASSITGRVGNQPQHF
J: TRBJ2-3; D: -; V: TRBV5-5; size: -; DNA: TGTGCCAGCAGTAACAACAGGGCTCGAGATACGCAGTATTTT; CDR3: CASSNNRARDTQYF
J: TRBJ1-4; D: -; V: TRBV27; size: -; DNA: TGTGCCAGCGGGCGGGGGGAGGCTAATGAAAAACTGTTTTTT; CDR3: CASGRGEANEKLFF
J: TRBJ1-1; D: -; V: TRBV7-6; size: many; DNA: TGTGCCAGCAACCCGGGCGTGGGCCCCACTGAAGCTTTCTTT; CDR3: CASNPGVGPTEAFF
J: TRBJ2-1; D: TRBD1; V: TRBV9; size: -; DNA: TGTGCCAGCGAGCCGGGACAGGGGTATAATGAGCAGTTCTTC; CDR3: CASEPGQGYNEQFF
J: TRBJ2-7; D: -; V: TRBV6-2/TRBV6-3; size: -; DNA: TGTGCCAGCAGTTACACGCACTCCTACGAGCAGTACTTC; CDR3: CASSYTHSYEQYF
J: TRBJ1-5; D: -; V: TRBV12-3/TRBV12-4; size: few; DNA: TGTGCCAGCAGTTTCGTACGGGGGGGTCAGCCCCAGCATTTT; CDR3: CASSFVRGGQPQHF
J: TRBJ1-2; D: -; V: TRBV11-1; size: -; DNA: TGTGCCAGCAGCGCGGCCAGGGCGGGCTATGGCTACACCTTC; CDR3: CASSAARAGYGYTF
J: TRBJ2-1; D: -; V: TRBV6-2/TRBV6-3; size: many; DNA: TGTGCCAGCAGTAACTCCGGGCTTGAGCAGTTCTTC; CDR3: CASSNSGLEQFF
J: TRBJ2-3; D: TRBD2; V: TRBV20-1; size: few; DNA: TGCAGTGCTAGAACCACCGGACTAGCGGGAGACACAGATACGCAGTATTTT; CDR3: CSARTTGLAGDTDTQYF
J: TRBJ2-3; D: -; V: TRBV5-1; size: -; DNA: TGCGCCAGCAGCTTGACCCCGGATAGCACAGATACGCAGTATTTT; CDR3: CASSLTPDSTDTQYF
J: TRBJ1-5; D: -; V: TRBV5-1; size: -; DNA: TGCGCCAGCAGCTTGTTGGGGGGTGATCAGCCCCAGCATTTT; CDR3: CASSLLGGDQPQHF
J: TRBJ2-7; D: -; V: TRBV5-1; size: few; DNA: TGCGCCAGCAGCTTCTTTGTGGGGCAGGACTCCTACGAGCAGTACTTC; CDR3: CASSFFVGQDSYEQYF
J: TRBJ2-7; D: TRBD1; V: TRBV6-1; size: -; DNA: TGTGCCAGCAGTCGACGGGGGGACAGGGGGCACGAGCAGTACTTC; CDR3: CASSRRGDRGHEQYF
J: TRBJ2-7; D: TRBD2; V: TRBV20-1; size: -; DNA: TGCAGTGCTAGAGATGGGACGGGACTAACCTACGAGCAGTACTTC; CDR3: CSARDGTGLTYEQYF
J: TRBJ1-1; D: -; V: TRBV15; size: few; DNA: TGTGCCACCAGCAGAGGAGGGAGAAACACTGAAGCTTTCTTT; CDR3: CATSRGGRNTEAFF
J: TRBJ2-2; D: TRBD1; V: TRBV9; size: many; DNA: TGTGCCAGCAGGACTGGGACAGGGTTCACCGGGGAGCTGTTTTTT; CDR3: CASRTGTGFTGELFF
J: TRBJ2-3; D: -; V: TRBV6-1; size: few; DNA: TGTGCCAGCACCCTGGGGGGTCTCCCCAGGGGCACAGATACGCAGTATTTT; CDR3: CASTLGGLPRGTDTQYF